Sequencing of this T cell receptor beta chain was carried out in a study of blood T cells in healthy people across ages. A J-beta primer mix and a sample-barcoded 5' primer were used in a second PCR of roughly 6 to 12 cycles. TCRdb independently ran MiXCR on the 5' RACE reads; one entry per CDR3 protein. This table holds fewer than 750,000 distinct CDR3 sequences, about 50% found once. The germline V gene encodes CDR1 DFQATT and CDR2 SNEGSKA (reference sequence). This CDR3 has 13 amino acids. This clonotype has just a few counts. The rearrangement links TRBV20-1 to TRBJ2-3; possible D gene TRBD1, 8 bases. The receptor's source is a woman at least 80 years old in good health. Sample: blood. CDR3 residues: CSEDREGTDTQYF. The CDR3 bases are TGCAGCGAGGACAGGGAGGGGACAGATACGCAGTATTTT.